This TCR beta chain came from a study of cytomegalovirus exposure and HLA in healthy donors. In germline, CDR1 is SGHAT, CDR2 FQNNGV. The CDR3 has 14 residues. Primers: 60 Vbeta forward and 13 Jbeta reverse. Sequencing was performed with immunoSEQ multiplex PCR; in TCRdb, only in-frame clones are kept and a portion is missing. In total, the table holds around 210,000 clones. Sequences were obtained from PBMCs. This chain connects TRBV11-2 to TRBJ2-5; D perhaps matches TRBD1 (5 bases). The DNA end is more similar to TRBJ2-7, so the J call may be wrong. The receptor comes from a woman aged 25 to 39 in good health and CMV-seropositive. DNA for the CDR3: TGTGCCAGCAGCTTAGCAGGGTCCCCCTACGAGCAGTACTTC. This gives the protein CASSLAGSPYEQYF.